This T cell receptor beta chain derives from a study of monozygotic twins with inflammatory bowel disease. In the case of this clonotype: What it recognizes is unknown.

The CDR3 sequence is 17 residues long. Germline lookup yields CDR1 MDHEN and CDR2 SYDVKM. Findings of the study overall: There were differing immunosuppressive treatments, which may have added variability to patient repertoires.

The authors used around 3,500 ng of total RNA per TCR library. TCRdb reprocessed the 5' RACE reads and stores each CDR3 protein as one record, lacking DNA. This sample's table reports about 160,000 distinct CDR3 sequences. The source material was blood. The sequence was obtained from a human donor with ulcerative colitis or Crohn's disease, or a healthy co-twin of an affected twin (not recorded which). The gene calls are TRBV28 and TRBJ2-3; without DNA, the TCRdb call of TRBD1 cannot be checked. This CDR3 reads CASSLPFSGARGDTQYF.